This T cell receptor (beta chain) was documented in a study of blood T cell repertoires in COVID-19. Study-wide context: From the United States, Italy and Spain came samples of acute and convalescent COVID-19. The cDNA or gDNA used as material had been derived from T cells, B-cell-depleted T cells, or PBMCs.

Per the study methods: The assay estimated nucleated cells by amplifying reference gene primers. Sequencing used immunoSEQ multiplex PCR; TCRdb keeps in-frame clones, though not all of them. D and trimming were read from the DNA, whereas the V and J calls and clone size are those reported in that table. The sample lists hundreds of thousands of clones, 85% occurring once. Cohort allocation depended upon clinical history that participants reported. Per germline, CDR1 MDHEN and CDR2 SYDVKM. CDR3 length equals 15 residues. V lost 5 bases, J lost 6 bases, and 7 bases stayed unmatched. The rearrangement uses TRBV28 and TRBJ2-2; TRBD2 aligns across 9 bases. Source material: PBMCs or T cells enriched from blood (not recorded which). The receptor's source is a woman aged 25 to 45 who had been exposed to COVID-19. CDR3 sequence reads: CASSNSGSRPGELFF. The CDR3 nucleotides read TGTGCCAGCAGTAATAGCGGGAGTAGGCCCGGGGAGCTGTTTTTT.